Listed below are T cell receptor beta chains from one sample, sequenced in a study of regulatory T cells in long-lasting Graves disease. TCRdb re-called the multiplex PCR reads with MiXCR, one entry per CDR3 protein. The repertoire consists of about 470,000 distinct CDR3 sequences, with less than 25% occurring once and the leading ten covering 6.5% to 10%. Sequenced material: peripheral blood mononuclear cells (PBMCs), taken when the disease was refractory, from a patient treated with antithyroid drugs. These receptors were taken from a female donor with Graves disease. CDR3s include the opening cysteine and the closing phenylalanine or tryptophan. Each record gives: J gene, CDR3 length, D gene, clone size, V gene, CDR3 protein, CDR3 DNA. D genes are given only for firm matches. Size is omitted from some rows. Given values are once, few, many or a class for expanded clones.

j_call: TRBJ2-7; cdr3_length: 15; d_call: -; clone_size: few; v_call: TRBV6-2/TRBV6-3; cdr3_aa: CASSYSGRSSYEQYF; cdr3_nt: TGTGCCAGCAGTTACTCGGGACGTAGCTCCTACGAGCAGTACTTC
j_call: TRBJ1-5; cdr3_length: 14; d_call: -; clone_size: -; v_call: TRBV5-4; cdr3_aa: CASSQVLGNQPQHF; cdr3_nt: TGTGCCAGCAGCCAGGTTCTGGGCAATCAGCCCCAGCATTTT
j_call: TRBJ2-7; cdr3_length: 13; d_call: -; clone_size: many; v_call: TRBV28; cdr3_aa: CASSLWLGYEQYF; cdr3_nt: TGTGCCAGCAGTTTATGGCTGGGCTACGAGCAGTACTTC
j_call: TRBJ1-2; cdr3_length: 15; d_call: -; clone_size: few; v_call: TRBV7-9; cdr3_aa: CASSLPLGGGYGYTF; cdr3_nt: TGTGCCAGCAGCTTACCCCTCGGGGGGGGCTATGGCTACACCTTC
j_call: TRBJ1-2; cdr3_length: 14; d_call: -; clone_size: few; v_call: TRBV27; cdr3_aa: CASSLVQGLDGYTF; cdr3_nt: TGTGCCAGCAGTTTAGTCCAGGGCTTAGATGGCTACACCTTC
j_call: TRBJ2-5; cdr3_length: 18; d_call: TRBD2; clone_size: -; v_call: TRBV9; cdr3_aa: CASSPIPVLAALRETQYF; cdr3_nt: TGTGCCAGCTCCCCCATCCCCGTACTAGCGGCCCTCCGGGAGACCCAGTACTTC
j_call: TRBJ1-5; cdr3_length: 16; d_call: -; clone_size: -; v_call: TRBV6-2/TRBV6-3; cdr3_aa: CASSRAQQGYNQPQHF; cdr3_nt: TGTGCCAGCAGCCGAGCCCAACAGGGATACAATCAGCCCCAGCATTTT
j_call: TRBJ2-7; cdr3_length: 17; d_call: TRBD2; clone_size: few; v_call: TRBV3-1; cdr3_aa: CASSTGTSGLSSYEQYF; cdr3_nt: TGTGCCAGCAGCACCGGGACTAGCGGGTTGAGCTCCTACGAGCAGTACTTC
j_call: TRBJ2-7; cdr3_length: 11; d_call: -; clone_size: many; v_call: TRBV30; cdr3_aa: CAWSKPYEQYF; cdr3_nt: TGTGCCTGGAGTAAGCCCTACGAGCAGTACTTC
j_call: TRBJ2-6; cdr3_length: 14; d_call: -; clone_size: few; v_call: TRBV6-1; cdr3_aa: CASTLGSGANVLTF; cdr3_nt: TGTGCCAGCACCTTGGGGTCTGGGGCCAACGTCCTGACTTTC
j_call: TRBJ1-1; cdr3_length: 14; d_call: -; clone_size: many; v_call: TRBV12-3/TRBV12-4; cdr3_aa: CASPLNPGPVEAFF; cdr3_nt: TGTGCCAGCCCGTTGAACCCCGGCCCGGTGGAAGCTTTCTTT
j_call: TRBJ2-3; cdr3_length: 16; d_call: -; clone_size: -; v_call: TRBV2; cdr3_aa: CASSESGADAQDTQYF; cdr3_nt: TGTGCCAGCAGTGAATCAGGGGCCGACGCACAAGATACGCAGTATTTT
j_call: TRBJ2-7; cdr3_length: 13; d_call: TRBD1; clone_size: many; v_call: TRBV28; cdr3_aa: CASSITGTGEQYF; cdr3_nt: TGTGCCAGCAGTATTACAGGGACAGGCGAGCAGTACTTC
j_call: TRBJ2-7; cdr3_length: 14; d_call: -; clone_size: many; v_call: TRBV7-2; cdr3_aa: CASSLRLRAHEQYF; cdr3_nt: TGTGCCAGCAGCTTAAGATTGCGGGCCCACGAGCAGTACTTC
j_call: TRBJ2-1; cdr3_length: 13; d_call: TRBD1; clone_size: -; v_call: TRBV19; cdr3_aa: CAISRDRVNEQFF; cdr3_nt: TGTGCCATTTCCCGGGACAGGGTCAATGAGCAGTTCTTC